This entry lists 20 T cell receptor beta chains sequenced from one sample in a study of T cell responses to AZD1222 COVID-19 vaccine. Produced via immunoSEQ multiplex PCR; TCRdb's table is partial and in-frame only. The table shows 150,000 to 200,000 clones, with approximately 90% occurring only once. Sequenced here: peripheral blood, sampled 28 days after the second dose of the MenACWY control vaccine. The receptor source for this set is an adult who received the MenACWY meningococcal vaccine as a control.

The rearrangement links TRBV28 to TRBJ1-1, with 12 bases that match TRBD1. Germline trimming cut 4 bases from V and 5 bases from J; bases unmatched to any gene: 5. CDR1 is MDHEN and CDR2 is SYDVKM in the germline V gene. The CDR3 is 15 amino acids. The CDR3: CASSSGQGARTEAFF. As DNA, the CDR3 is TGTGCCAGCAGTTCGGGACAGGGGGCAAGAACTGAAGCTTTCTTT. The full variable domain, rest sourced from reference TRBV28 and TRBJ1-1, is DVKVTQSSRYLVKRTGEKVFLECVQDMDHENMFWYRQDPGLGLRLIYFSYDVKMKEKGDIPEGYSVSREKKERFSLILESASTNQTSMYLCASSSGQGARTEAFFGQGTRLTVV.

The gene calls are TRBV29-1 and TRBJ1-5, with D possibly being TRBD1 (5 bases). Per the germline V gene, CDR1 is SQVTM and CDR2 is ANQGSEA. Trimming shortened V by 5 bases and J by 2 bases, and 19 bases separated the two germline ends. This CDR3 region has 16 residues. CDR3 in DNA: TGCAGCGTTCGAAAAGGGCCCGGCAGGGGCAATCAGCCCCAGCATTTT. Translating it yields CSVRKGPGRGNQPQHF.

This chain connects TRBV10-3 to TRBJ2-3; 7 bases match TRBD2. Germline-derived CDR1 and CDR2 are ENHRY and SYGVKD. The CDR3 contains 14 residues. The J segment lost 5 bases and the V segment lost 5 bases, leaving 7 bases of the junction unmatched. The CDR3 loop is CAISKAGREDTQYF. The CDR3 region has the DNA TGTGCCATCAGTAAAGCGGGACGAGAAGATACGCAGTATTTT.

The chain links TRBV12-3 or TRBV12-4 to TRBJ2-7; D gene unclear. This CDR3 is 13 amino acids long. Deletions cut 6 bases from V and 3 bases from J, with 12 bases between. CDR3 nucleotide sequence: TGTGCCAGCAGGGATGGCAGTGTCTACGAGCAGTACTTC. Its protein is CASRDGSVYEQYF.

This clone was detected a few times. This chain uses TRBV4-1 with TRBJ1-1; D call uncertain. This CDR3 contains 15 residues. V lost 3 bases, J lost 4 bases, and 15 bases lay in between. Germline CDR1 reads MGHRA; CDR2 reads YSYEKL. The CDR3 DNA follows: TGCGCCAGCAGCCACCTAGGACGGGTAGGCACTGAAGCTTTCTTT. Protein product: CASSHLGRVGTEAFF.

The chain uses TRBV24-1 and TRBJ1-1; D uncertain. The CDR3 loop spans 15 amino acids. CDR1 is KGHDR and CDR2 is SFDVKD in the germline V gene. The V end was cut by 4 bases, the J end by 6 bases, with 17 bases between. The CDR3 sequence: CATSDPRKGAPEAFF. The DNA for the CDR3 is TGTGCCACCAGTGACCCACGGAAGGGAGCCCCTGAAGCTTTCTTT.

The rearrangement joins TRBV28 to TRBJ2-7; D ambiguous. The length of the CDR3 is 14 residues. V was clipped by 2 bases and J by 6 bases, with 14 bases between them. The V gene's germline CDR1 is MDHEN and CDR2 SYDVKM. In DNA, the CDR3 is TGTGCCAGCAGTTTAATCCCCTCGTCCGGCGAGCAGTACTTC. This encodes CASSLIPSSGEQYF.

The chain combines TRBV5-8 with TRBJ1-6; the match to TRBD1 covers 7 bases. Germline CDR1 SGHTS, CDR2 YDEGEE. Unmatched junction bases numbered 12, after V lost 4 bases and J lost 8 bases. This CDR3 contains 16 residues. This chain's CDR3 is CASSRIRQGSDSPLHF. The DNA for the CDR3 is TGTGCCAGCAGCAGAATTCGACAGGGATCAGATTCACCCCTCCACTTT.

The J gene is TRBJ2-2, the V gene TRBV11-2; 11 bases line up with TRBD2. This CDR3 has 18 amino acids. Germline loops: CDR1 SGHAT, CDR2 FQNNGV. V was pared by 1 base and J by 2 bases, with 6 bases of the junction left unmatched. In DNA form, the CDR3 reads TGTGCCAGCAGCTTAGTTCGAACTAGCGGGAGCAACACCGGGGAGCTGTTTTTT. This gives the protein CASSLVRTSGSNTGELFF.

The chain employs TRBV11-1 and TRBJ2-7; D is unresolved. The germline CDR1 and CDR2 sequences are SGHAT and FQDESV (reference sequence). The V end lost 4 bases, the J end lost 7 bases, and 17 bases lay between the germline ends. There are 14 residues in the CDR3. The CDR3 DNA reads TGTGCCAGCAGCTCCCCTGGGATCTTCCTAGAGCAGTACTTC. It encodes CASSSPGIFLEQYF.

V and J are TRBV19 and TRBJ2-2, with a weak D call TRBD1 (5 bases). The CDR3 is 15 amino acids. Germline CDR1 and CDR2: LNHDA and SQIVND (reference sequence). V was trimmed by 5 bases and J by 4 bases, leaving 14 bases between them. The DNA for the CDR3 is TGTGCCAGTAGTTCAACAGGAGTTTCCACCGGGGAGCTGTTTTTT. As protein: CASSSTGVSTGELFF.

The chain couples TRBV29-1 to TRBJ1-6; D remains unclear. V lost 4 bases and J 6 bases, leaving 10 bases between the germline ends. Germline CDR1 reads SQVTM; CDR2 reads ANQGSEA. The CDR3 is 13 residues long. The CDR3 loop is CSVARETNSPLHF. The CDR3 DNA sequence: TGCAGCGTTGCCCGGGAAACTAATTCACCCCTCCACTTT.

The chain's CDR3 is CASSPRLAAQVQYF. In DNA form, the CDR3 reads TGTGCCAGCAGTCCGAGACTAGCGGCACAGGTGCAGTACTTC. V gene TRBV28 combines with J gene TRBJ2-7; TRBD2 matches 9 bases. Germline CDR1 and CDR2: MDHEN and SYDVKM. CDR3 length: 14 residues. The ends lost 5 bases at V and 9 bases at J; junction bases unmatched: 11.

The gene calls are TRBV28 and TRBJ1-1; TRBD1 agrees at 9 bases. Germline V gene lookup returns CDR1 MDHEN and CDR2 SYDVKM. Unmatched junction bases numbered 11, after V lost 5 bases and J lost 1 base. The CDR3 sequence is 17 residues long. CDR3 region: CASSPFLGQGQNTEAFF. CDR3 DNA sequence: TGTGCCAGCAGTCCATTCCTGGGACAGGGACAGAACACTGAAGCTTTCTTT.

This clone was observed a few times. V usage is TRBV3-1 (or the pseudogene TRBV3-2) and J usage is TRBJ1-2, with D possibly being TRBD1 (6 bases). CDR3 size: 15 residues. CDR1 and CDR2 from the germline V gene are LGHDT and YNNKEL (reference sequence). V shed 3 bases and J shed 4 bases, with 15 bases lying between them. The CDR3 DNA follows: TGTGCCAGCAGCCAGAGGGGGAGGGGTGGCTATGGCTACACCTTC. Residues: CASSQRGRGGYGYTF.

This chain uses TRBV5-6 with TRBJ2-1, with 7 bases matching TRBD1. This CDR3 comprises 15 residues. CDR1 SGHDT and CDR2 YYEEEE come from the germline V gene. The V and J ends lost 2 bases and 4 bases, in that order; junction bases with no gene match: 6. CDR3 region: CASSLGDRLYNEQFF. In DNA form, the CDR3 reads TGTGCCAGCAGCTTAGGGGACAGACTTTACAATGAGCAGTTCTTC.

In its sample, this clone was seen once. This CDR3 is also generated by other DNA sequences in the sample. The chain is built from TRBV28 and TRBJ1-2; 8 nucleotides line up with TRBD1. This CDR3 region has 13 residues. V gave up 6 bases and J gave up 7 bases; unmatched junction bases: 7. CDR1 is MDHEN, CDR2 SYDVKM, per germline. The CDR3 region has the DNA TGTGCCAGCAGCCTTCAGGGGGCACGTGGCTACACCTTC. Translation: CASSLQGARGYTF.

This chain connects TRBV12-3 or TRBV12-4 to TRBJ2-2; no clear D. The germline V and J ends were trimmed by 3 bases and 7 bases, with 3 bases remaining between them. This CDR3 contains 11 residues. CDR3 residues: CASSFLGELFF. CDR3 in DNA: TGTGCCAGCAGTTTCCTCGGGGAGCTGTTTTTT.

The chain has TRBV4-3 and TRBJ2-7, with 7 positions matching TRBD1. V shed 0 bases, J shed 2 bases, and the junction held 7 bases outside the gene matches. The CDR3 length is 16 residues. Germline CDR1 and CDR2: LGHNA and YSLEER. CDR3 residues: CASSQDLGGSPYEQYF. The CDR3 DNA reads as TGCGCCAGCAGCCAAGATCTAGGGGGCTCGCCCTACGAGCAGTACTTC.

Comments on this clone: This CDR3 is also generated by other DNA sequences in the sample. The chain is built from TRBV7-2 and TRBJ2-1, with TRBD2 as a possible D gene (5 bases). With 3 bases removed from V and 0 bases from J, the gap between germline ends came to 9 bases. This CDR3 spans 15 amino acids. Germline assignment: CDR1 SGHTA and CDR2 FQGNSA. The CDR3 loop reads CASSLAGSSYNEQFF. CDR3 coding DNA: TGTGCCAGCAGCTTGGCTGGGAGCTCCTACAATGAGCAGTTCTTC.